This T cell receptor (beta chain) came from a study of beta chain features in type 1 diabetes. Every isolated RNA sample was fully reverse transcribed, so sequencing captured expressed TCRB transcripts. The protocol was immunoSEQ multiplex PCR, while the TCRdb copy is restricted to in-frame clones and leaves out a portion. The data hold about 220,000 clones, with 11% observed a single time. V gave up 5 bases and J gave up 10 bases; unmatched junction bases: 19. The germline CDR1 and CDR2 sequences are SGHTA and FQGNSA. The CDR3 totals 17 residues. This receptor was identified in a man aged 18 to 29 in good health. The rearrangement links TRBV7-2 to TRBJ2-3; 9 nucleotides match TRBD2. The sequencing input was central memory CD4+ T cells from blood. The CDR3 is CASSTRLAVRAGDAQYF. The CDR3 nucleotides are TGTGCCAGCAGCACCCGACTAGCGGTGAGAGCGGGGGATGCGCAGTATTTT.